Below, 6 T cell receptor beta chains from the same sample are listed, as sequenced in a study of OX40 agonist ivuxolimab in advanced cancers. Sequenced by immunoSEQ multiplex PCR; TCRdb stores in-frame clones only, minus some. The table has fewer than 85,000 clones, 86% seen once. The starting material was CD4+ or CD8+ T cells sorted from blood, obtained in a trial of the OX40 agonist ivuxolimab. All receptors come from an adult with an advanced solid tumor such as melanoma, head and neck, liver or kidney cancer.

The count of this clone is one. This chain connects TRBV5-1 to TRBJ2-7; the match to TRBD1 covers 7 bases. The ends lost 4 bases at V and 3 bases at J; junction bases unmatched: 4. Germline values: CDR1 SGHRS, CDR2 YFSETQ. The length of the CDR3 is 13 residues. The CDR3 reads CASSVTGDYEQYF. Written as DNA, the CDR3 is TGCGCCAGCAGCGTTACAGGGGACTACGAGCAGTACTTC.

V and J are TRBV5-1 and TRBJ2-2; 10 bases line up with TRBD2. CDR1 SGHRS and CDR2 YFSETQ come from the germline V gene. J gave up 9 bases and V 2 bases, and 7 bases lay outside the gene matches. There are 15 residues in the CDR3. CDR3 amino acids: CASSLFTSGKRELFF. The CDR3 nucleotides read TGCGCCAGCAGCTTATTCACTAGCGGGAAAAGGGAGCTGTTTTTT.

The rearrangement joins TRBV29-1 to TRBJ1-1, with D perhaps TRBD1 (6 bases). With 5 bases removed from V and 5 bases from J, the gap between germline ends came to 12 bases. The germline gives CDR1 SQVTM, CDR2 ANQGSEA. This CDR3 contains 12 residues. The CDR3 sequence is CSVRGQGTEAFF. CDR3 nucleotides: TGCAGCGTTCGGGGGCAGGGGACTGAAGCTTTCTTT.

The CDR3 region is CASSLVPGGHETQYF. In nucleotides, the CDR3 is TGCGCCAGCAGCTTGGTGCCAGGGGGACACGAGACCCAGTACTTC. The chain carries TRBV5-1 and TRBJ2-5; 7 bases map to TRBD1. The V gene end was trimmed by 0 bases and the J gene end by 5 bases; junction bases not matched to a gene: 7. The CDR3 contains 15 residues. Germline V lookup: CDR1 SGHRS, CDR2 YFSETQ.

This clone was observed a few times. This sequence joins TRBV4-2 and TRBJ1-5, with TRBD1 matching 9 bases. The CDR3 runs to 16 residues. Germline assignment: CDR1 LGHNA and CDR2 YNFKEQ. After removal of 0 bases from V and 6 bases from J, the junction contained 6 bases not matched to a gene. The CDR3, as DNA: TGTGCCAGCAGCCAAGAAGGGACAGGGTTTCGTCAGCCCCAGCATTTT. Amino acids: CASSQEGTGFRQPQHF.

This rearrangement joins TRBV9 to TRBJ1-2; D gene ambiguous. Trimming stripped 5 bases from V and 8 bases from J, with 13 bases between. The CDR3 covers 12 residues. Germline-derived CDR1 and CDR2 are SGDLS and YYNGEE. As DNA, the CDR3 is TGTGCCAGCAGGAGTCAGGAATCCGGCTACACCTTC. This codes for CASRSQESGYTF.